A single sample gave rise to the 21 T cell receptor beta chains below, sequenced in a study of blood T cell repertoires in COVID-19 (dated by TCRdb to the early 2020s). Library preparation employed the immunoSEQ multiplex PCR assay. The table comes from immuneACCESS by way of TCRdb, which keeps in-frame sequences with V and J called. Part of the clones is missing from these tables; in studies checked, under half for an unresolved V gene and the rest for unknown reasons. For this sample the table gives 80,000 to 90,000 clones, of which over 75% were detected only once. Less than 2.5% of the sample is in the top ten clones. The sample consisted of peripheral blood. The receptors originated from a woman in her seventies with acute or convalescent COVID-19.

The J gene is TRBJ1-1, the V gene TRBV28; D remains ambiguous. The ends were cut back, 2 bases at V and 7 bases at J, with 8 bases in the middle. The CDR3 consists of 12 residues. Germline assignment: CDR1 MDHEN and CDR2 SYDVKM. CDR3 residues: CASSLRQYEAFF. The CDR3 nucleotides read TGTGCCAGCAGTTTACGCCAGTATGAAGCTTTCTTT.

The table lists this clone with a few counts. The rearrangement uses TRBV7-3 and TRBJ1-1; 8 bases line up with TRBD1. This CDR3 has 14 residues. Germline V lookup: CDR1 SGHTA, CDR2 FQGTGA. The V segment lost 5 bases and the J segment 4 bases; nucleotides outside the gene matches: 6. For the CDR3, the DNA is TGTGCCAGCAGCCCTGGACAGGGAGTCACTGAAGCTTTCTTT. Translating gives CASSPGQGVTEAFF.

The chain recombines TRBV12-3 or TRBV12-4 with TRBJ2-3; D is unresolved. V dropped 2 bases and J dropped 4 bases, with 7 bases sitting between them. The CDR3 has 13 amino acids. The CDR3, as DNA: TGTGCCAGCAGTTTAATCCTTGCAGATACGCAGTATTTT. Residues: CASSLILADTQYF.

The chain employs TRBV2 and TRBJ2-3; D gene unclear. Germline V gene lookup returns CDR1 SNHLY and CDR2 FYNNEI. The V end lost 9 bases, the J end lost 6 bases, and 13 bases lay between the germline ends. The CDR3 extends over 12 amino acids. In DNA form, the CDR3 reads TGTGCCAGTTCTCTAAGCTCGGATACGCAGTATTTT. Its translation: CASSLSSDTQYF.

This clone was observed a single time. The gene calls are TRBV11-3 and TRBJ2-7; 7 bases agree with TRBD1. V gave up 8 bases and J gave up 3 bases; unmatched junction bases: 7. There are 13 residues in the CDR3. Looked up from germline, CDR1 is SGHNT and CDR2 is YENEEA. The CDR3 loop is CASGPRTGYEQYF. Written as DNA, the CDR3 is TGTGCCAGCGGCCCCCGGACAGGCTACGAGCAGTACTTC.

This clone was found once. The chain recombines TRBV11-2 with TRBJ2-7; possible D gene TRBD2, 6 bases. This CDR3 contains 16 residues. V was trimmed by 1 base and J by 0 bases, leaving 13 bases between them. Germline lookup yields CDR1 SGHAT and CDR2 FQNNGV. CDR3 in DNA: TGTGCCAGCAGCTTAGCGGGGGATCCGAGCTCCTACGAGCAGTACTTC. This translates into CASSLAGDPSSYEQYF.

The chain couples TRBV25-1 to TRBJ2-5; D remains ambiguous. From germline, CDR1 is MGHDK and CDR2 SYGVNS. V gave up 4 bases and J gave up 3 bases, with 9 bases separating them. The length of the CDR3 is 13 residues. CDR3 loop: CASSGPPKETQYF. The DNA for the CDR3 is TGTGCCAGCAGTGGCCCCCCTAAAGAGACCCAGTACTTC.

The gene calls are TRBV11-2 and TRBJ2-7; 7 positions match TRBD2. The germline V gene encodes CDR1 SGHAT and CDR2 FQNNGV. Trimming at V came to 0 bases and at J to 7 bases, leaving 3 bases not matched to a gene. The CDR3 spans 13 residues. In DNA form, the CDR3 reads TGTGCCAGCAGCTTAGATCGTAGCGGGGAGCAGTACTTC. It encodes CASSLDRSGEQYF. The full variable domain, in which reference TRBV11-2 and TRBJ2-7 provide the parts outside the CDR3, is EAGVAQSPRYKIIEKRQSVAFWCNPISGHATLYWYQQILGQGPKLLIQFQNNGVVDDSQLPKDRFSAERLKGVDSTLKIQPAKLEDSAVYLCASSLDRSGEQYFGPGTRLTVT.

The CDR3 spells CASQGGTEAFF. CDR3 nucleotide sequence: TGTGCCAGCCAAGGAGGGACTGAAGCTTTCTTT. V gene TRBV5-6 combines with J gene TRBJ1-1; D gene unclear. V dropped 7 bases and J dropped 5 bases, with 9 bases sitting between them. The CDR3 covers 11 residues. Per germline, CDR1 SGHDT and CDR2 YYEEEE.

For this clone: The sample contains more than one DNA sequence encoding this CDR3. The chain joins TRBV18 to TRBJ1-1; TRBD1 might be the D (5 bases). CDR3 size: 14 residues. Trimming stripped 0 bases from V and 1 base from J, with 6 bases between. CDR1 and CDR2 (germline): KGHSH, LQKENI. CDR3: CASSPPGGNTEAFF. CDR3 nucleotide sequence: TGTGCCAGCTCACCACCGGGGGGGAACACTGAAGCTTTCTTT.

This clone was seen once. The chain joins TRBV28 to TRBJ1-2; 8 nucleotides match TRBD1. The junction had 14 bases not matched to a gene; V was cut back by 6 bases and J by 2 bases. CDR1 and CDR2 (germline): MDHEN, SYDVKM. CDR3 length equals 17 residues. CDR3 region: CASSRGTGGLGNYGYTF. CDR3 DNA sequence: TGTGCCAGCAGCCGCGGGACAGGTGGCCTCGGGAACTATGGCTACACCTTC.

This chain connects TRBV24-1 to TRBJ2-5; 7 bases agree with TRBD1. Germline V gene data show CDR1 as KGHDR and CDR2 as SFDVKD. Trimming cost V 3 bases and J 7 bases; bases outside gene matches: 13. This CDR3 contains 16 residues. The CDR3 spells CATSDGTATHFWTQYF. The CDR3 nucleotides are TGTGCCACCAGTGATGGGACAGCGACCCATTTTTGGACCCAGTACTTC.

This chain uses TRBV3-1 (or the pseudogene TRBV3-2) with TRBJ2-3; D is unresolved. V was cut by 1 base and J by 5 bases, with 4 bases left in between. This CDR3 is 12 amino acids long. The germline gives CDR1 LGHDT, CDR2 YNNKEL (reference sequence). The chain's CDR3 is CASSQGKDTQYF. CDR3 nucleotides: TGTGCCAGCAGCCAAGGTAAAGATACGCAGTATTTT.

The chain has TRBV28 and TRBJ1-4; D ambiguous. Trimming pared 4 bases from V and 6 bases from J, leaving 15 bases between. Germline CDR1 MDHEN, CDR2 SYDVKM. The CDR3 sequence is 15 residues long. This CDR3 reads CASSSLFWSDEKLFF. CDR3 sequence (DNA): TGTGCCAGCAGTTCCCTGTTTTGGTCGGATGAAAAACTGTTTTTT.

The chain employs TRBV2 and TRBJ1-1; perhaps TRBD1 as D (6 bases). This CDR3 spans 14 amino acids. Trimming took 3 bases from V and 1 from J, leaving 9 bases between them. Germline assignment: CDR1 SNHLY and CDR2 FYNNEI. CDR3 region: CASSDQGRNTEAFF. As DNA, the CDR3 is TGTGCCAGCAGTGACCAGGGGAGGAACACTGAAGCTTTCTTT.

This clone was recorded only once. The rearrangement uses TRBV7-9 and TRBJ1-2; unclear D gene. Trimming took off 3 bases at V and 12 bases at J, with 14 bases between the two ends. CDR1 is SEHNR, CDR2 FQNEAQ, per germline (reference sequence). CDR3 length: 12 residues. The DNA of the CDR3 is TGTGCCAGCAGCTTGGGAGGGTACAGCAACACCTTC. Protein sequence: CASSLGGYSNTF.

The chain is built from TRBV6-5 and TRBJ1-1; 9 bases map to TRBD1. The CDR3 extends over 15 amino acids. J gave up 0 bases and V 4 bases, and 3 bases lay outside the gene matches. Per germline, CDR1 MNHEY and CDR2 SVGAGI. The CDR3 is CASSWDRVMNTEAFF. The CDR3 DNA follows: TGTGCCAGCAGTTGGGACAGGGTAATGAACACTGAAGCTTTCTTT.

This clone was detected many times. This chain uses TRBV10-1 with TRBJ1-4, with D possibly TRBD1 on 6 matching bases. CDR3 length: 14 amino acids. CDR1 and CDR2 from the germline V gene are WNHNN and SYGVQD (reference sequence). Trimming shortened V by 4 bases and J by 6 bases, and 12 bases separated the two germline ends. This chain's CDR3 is CASSVSRGDEKLFF. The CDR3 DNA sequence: TGCGCCAGCAGTGTAAGCAGGGGCGATGAAAAACTGTTTTTT.

CDR3 in amino acids: CASSADLAASYNEQFF. The CDR3 nucleotides read TGCGCCAGCAGCGCCGATCTAGCGGCCTCCTACAATGAGCAGTTCTTC. J is TRBJ2-1 and V is TRBV5-1, with 7 bases matching TRBD2. Germline assignment: CDR1 SGHRS and CDR2 YFSETQ. J was trimmed by 0 bases and V by 4 bases; bases with no gene match: 7. The CDR3 is 16 amino acids.

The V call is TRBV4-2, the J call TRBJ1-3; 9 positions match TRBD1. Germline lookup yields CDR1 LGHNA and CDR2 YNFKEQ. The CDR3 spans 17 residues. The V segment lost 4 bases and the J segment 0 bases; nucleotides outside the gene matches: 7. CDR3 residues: CASSPGQGAFSGNTIYF. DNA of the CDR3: TGTGCCAGCAGCCCGGGACAGGGCGCCTTCTCTGGAAACACCATATATTTT.

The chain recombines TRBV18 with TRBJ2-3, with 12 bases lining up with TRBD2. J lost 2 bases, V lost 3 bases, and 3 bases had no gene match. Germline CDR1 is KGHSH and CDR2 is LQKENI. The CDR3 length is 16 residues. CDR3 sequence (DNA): TGTGCCAGCTCACCCCTAGCGGGGGGGATCACAGATACGCAGTATTTT. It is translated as CASSPLAGGITDTQYF.